These T cell receptor beta chains were read from a single sample in a study of Tregs in tolerant kidney transplant recipients. Method: immunoSEQ multiplex PCR; TCRdb's copy keeps in-frame clones and lacks some. The data show nearly 95,000 clones, 80% to 95% seen once. The sample consisted of CD4+ T cells from blood, taken before the transplant. The receptors here all came from a human donor who received a combined kidney and bone marrow transplant. Both conserved end residues are part of each CDR3. A D gene is named only where the DNA matches it firmly. Expanded clones get a size class; other rows say once, few or many, or leave the size out.

j_call v_call clone_size d_call cdr3_aa cdr3_nt
TRBJ1-2 TRBV5-6 once TRBD1 CASSTAFGGTGSYGYTF TGTGCCAGCAGCACAGCGTTTGGCGGGACAGGGAGCTATGGCTACACCTTC
TRBJ1-6 TRBV30 NA TRBD1 CAWSLGQGLDSPLHF TGTGCCTGGAGTCTTGGACAGGGGCTGGATTCCCCCCTCCACTTT
TRBJ1-2 TRBV4-1 NA NA CASSPDGGSDYGYTF TGCGCCAGCAGCCCAGACGGCGGCTCGGACTATGGCTACACCTTC
TRBJ1-4 TRBV6-1 few NA CASSGVTSNEKLFF TGTGCCAGCAGTGGCGTAACTTCTAATGAAAAACTGTTTTTT
TRBJ2-6 TRBV27 NA NA CASSLWTSISGANVLTF TGTGCCAGCAGTTTATGGACATCAATCTCTGGGGCCAACGTCCTGACTTTC
TRBJ1-1 TRBV6-5 NA NA CASSYIQNTEAFF TGTGCCAGCAGTTACATCCAGAACACTGAAGCTTTCTTT
TRBJ2-7 TRBV27 NA NA CASSLTGDKLYEQYF TGTGCCAGCAGTTTGACCGGGGACAAACTATACGAGCAGTACTTC
TRBJ1-1 TRBV7-9 once TRBD1 CASSWGTGGANEAFF TGTGCCAGCAGCTGGGGGACAGGGGGCGCGAATGAAGCTTTCTTT
TRBJ2-6 TRBV4-2 NA NA CASSPSFFLSGANVLTF TGTGCCAGCAGCCCCTCTTTTTTCCTCTCTGGGGCCAACGTCCTGACTTTC
TRBJ2-3 TRBV4-2 NA TRBD2 CASSPPSGRGDTQYF TGTGCCAGCAGCCCCCCTAGCGGGAGGGGGGATACGCAGTATTTT
TRBJ2-5 TRBV11-2 NA TRBD2 CASSLDYRLAGVRGETQYF TGTGCCAGCAGCTTAGATTATAGACTAGCGGGGGTCAGGGGAGAGACCCAGTACTTC
TRBJ1-2 TRBV2 NA NA CASSEGRGSYGYTF TGTGCCAGCAGTGAGGGGCGGGGATCCTATGGCTACACCTTC
TRBJ2-7 TRBV11-3 NA TRBD1 CASSSRTGDTYEQYF TGTGCCAGCAGCTCCCGGACAGGGGACACATACGAGCAGTACTTC
TRBJ2-7 TRBV5-1 NA NA CASSLGPGFLYEQYF TGCGCCAGCAGCTTGGGTCCGGGTTTTCTCTACGAGCAGTACTTC
TRBJ2-1 TRBV15 NA TRBD2 CATSRGLAGGGNEQFF TGTGCCACCAGCAGGGGACTAGCGGGAGGCGGCAATGAGCAGTTCTTC
TRBJ2-1 TRBV6-5 NA NA CASRQTGYTEQFF TGTGCCAGCAGGCAAACAGGATACACTGAGCAGTTCTTC
TRBJ1-4 TRBV28 NA TRBD1 CASRPTGVYEKLFF TGTGCCAGCAGACCGACAGGGGTTTATGAAAAACTGTTTTTT
TRBJ1-6 TRBV6-5 NA TRBD1 CASSYSGQANSPLHF TGTGCCAGCAGTTACTCGGGACAGGCTAATTCCCCCCTCCACTTT
TRBJ2-7 TRBV28 NA TRBD2 CASSAPRRGVAYEQYF TGTGCCAGCAGTGCCCCTCGTCGGGGGGTGGCCTACGAGCAGTACTTC
TRBJ2-5 TRBV4-2 NA NA CASSQDRSGYRETQYF TGTGCCAGCAGCCAAGATCGTTCAGGGTATAGAGAGACCCAGTACTTC
TRBJ2-3 TRBV4-2 NA TRBD2 CASSQESGLATDTQYF TGTGCCAGCAGCCAAGAGTCGGGACTAGCGACAGATACGCAGTATTTT
TRBJ1-3 TRBV27 NA TRBD1 CASSSQGTGKGAGNTIYF TGTGCCAGCAGTTCGCAAGGGACAGGGAAAGGGGCTGGAAACACCATATATTTT
TRBJ1-1 TRBV6-1 NA NA CASSERGAFF TGTGCCAGCAGTGAACGGGGAGCTTTCTTT
TRBJ1-3 TRBV11-3 once NA CASSLMGRRFAGNTIYF TGTGCCAGCAGCTTAATGGGGAGGAGGTTCGCTGGAAACACCATATATTTT
TRBJ2-1 TRBV7-2 NA TRBD1 CASSSTGVHFNEQFF TGTGCCAGCAGCTCGACAGGGGTCCACTTCAATGAGCAGTTCTTC
TRBJ2-5 TRBV7-2 NA TRBD2 CASSSPSLAGGQETQYF TGTGCCAGCAGCTCCCCCAGTCTAGCGGGGGGGCAGGAGACCCAGTACTTC
TRBJ1-2 TRBV7-9 NA NA CASSIAGEINYGYTF TGTGCCAGCAGCATAGCGGGAGAAATTAACTACGGCTACACCTTC
TRBJ2-5 TRBV5-1 NA TRBD2 CASSVGTGGFETQYF TGCGCCAGCAGCGTAGGCACCGGGGGGTTCGAGACCCAGTACTTC
TRBJ1-3 TRBV28 NA TRBD1 CASSPGQGAYTIYF TGTGCCAGCAGTCCGGGACAGGGGGCCTACACCATATATTTT
TRBJ1-2 TRBV7-2 NA NA CASSLDPRRGGYTF TGTGCCAGCAGCTTAGACCCCCGCCGAGGTGGCTACACCTTC
TRBJ1-6 TRBV5-1 NA NA CASSLEGTRSPLHF TGCGCCAGCAGCTTGGAGGGCACTAGATCACCCCTCCACTTT
TRBJ2-7 TRBV5-6 NA TRBD2 CASSFGSGGEQYF TGTGCCAGCAGCTTTGGGTCCGGGGGGGAGCAGTACTTC
TRBJ2-2 TRBV2 NA TRBD2 CASSFPLAGVNTGELFF TGTGCCAGCAGTTTTCCTCTAGCGGGAGTGAACACCGGGGAGCTGTTTTTT
TRBJ1-1 TRBV4-2 NA NA CASSPRGFAEAFF TGTGCCAGCAGCCCAAGGGGTTTCGCTGAAGCTTTCTTT
TRBJ1-1 TRBV2 NA TRBD1 CASSERQGDTEAFF TGTGCCAGCAGTGAGAGACAGGGTGACACTGAAGCTTTCTTT
TRBJ1-1 TRBV28 NA TRBD1 CASSMTGGDTEAFF TGTGCCAGCAGTATGACAGGGGGGGACACTGAAGCTTTCTTT
TRBJ1-1 TRBV5-1 NA TRBD1 CASSFLGQGDTEAFF TGCGCCAGCAGCTTCCTAGGACAGGGGGACACTGAAGCTTTCTTT
TRBJ2-2 TRBV6-1 NA TRBD1 CASSDGPRNRGGRPGELFF TGTGCCAGCAGTGACGGCCCCCGGAACAGGGGCGGCCGCCCCGGGGAGCTGTTTTTT
TRBJ2-2 TRBV12-5 NA TRBD1 CASAKGDRDTGELFF TGTGCTAGTGCCAAGGGTGACAGGGACACCGGGGAGCTGTTTTTT
TRBJ2-7 TRBV6-1 NA TRBD1 CASSEAGTGTGNYEQYF TGTGCCAGCAGTGAAGCCGGGACAGGGACCGGAAACTACGAGCAGTACTTC
TRBJ2-1 TRBV4-3 NA TRBD2 CASSQDGWEGYNEQFF TGCGCCAGCAGCCAAGATGGATGGGAGGGTTACAATGAGCAGTTCTTC
TRBJ1-3 TRBV9 NA NA CASSVGFPAGVGNTIYF TGTGCCAGCAGCGTAGGTTTCCCGGCAGGGGTTGGAAACACCATATATTTT
TRBJ2-3 TRBV14 NA NA CASSQGRYGLGTDTQYF TGTGCCAGCAGCCAAGGCAGATACGGGTTGGGCACAGATACGCAGTATTTT
TRBJ1-6 TRBV5-1 NA TRBD1 CASSLARGIYNSPLHF TGCGCCAGCAGCTTGGCCAGGGGGATTTATAATTCACCCCTCCACTTT
TRBJ2-5 TRBV5-1 NA NA CASRRAADEETQYF TGCGCCAGCAGACGTGCCGCAGATGAAGAGACCCAGTACTTC
TRBJ1-2 TRBV29-1 NA NA CSAGRKVDRRLEDGYTF TGCAGCGCGGGGCGGAAAGTCGACAGGAGGCTCGAGGATGGCTACACCTTC
TRBJ2-7 TRBV6-6 few NA CASSYFENPRRYF TGTGCCAGCAGTTACTTCGAGAACCCCAGGCGGTACTTC
TRBJ1-2 TRBV2 NA NA CASRHQGNGYTF TGTGCCAGCAGACATCAGGGGAATGGCTACACCTTC
TRBJ2-3 TRBV2 NA TRBD1 CASRRQGSDTQYF TGTGCCAGCAGGCGACAGGGTTCAGATACGCAGTATTTT